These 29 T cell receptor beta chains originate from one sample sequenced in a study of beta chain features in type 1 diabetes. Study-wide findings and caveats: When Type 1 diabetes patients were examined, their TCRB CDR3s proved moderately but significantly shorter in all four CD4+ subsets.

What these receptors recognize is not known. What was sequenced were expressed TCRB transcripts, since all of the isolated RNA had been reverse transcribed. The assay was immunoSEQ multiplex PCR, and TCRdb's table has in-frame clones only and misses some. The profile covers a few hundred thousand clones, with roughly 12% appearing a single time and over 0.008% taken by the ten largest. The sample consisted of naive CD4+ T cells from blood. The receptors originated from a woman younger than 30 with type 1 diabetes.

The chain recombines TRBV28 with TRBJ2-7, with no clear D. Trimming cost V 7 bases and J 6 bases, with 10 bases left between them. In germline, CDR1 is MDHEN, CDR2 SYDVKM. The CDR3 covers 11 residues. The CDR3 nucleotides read TGTGCCAGCAAACGGTCCATCGAGCAGTACTTC. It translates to CASKRSIEQYF.

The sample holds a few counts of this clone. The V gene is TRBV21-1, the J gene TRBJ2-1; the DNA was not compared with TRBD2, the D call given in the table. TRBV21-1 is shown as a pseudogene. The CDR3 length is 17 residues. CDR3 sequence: CAATGLARNPSYNEQFF. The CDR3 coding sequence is TGTGCCGCCACGGGACTAGCGAGAAACCCAAGCTACAATGAGCAGTTCTTC.

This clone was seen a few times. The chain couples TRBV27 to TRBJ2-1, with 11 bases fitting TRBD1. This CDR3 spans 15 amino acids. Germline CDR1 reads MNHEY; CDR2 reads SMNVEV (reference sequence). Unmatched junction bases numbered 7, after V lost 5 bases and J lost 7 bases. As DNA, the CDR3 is TGTGCCAGCAGTCTCGGGACAGGGGGTTTGAATGAGCAGTTCTTC. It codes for CASSLGTGGLNEQFF.

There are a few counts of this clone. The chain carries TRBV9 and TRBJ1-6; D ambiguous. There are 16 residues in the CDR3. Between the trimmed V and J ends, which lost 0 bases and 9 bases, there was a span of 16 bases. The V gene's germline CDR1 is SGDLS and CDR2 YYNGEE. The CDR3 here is CASSVGRQFDLSPLHF. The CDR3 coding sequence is TGTGCCAGCAGCGTAGGTCGACAATTTGATCTTTCACCCCTCCACTTT.

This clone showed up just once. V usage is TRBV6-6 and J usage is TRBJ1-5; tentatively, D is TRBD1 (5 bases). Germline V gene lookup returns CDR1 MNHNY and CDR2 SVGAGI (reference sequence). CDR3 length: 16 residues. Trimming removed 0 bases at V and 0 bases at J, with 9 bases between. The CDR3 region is CASSYSFRGSNQPQHF. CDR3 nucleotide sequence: TGTGCCAGCAGTTACTCGTTTAGGGGTAGCAATCAGCCCCAGCATTTT.

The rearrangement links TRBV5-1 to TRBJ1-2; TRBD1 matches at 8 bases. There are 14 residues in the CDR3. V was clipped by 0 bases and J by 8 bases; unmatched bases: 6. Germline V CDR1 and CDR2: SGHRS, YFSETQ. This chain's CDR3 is CASSLATTGEGYTF. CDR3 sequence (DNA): TGCGCCAGCAGCTTGGCGACGACAGGGGAAGGCTACACCTTC.

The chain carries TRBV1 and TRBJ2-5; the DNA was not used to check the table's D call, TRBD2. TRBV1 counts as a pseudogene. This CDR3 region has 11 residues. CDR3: CTSSLGETQYF. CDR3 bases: TGCACCAGCAGCCTCGGGGAGACCCAGTACTTC.

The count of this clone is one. In nucleotides, the CDR3 is TGTGCCAGCAGTCGTAGAAGGAGCTATAGCAATCAGCCCCAGCATTTT. Translation: CASSRRRSYSNQPQHF. The chain recombines TRBV5-6 with TRBJ1-5; no reliable D call. With 5 bases removed from V and 0 bases from J, the gap between germline ends came to 15 bases. The germline V gene encodes CDR1 SGHDT and CDR2 YYEEEE. The CDR3 extends over 16 amino acids.

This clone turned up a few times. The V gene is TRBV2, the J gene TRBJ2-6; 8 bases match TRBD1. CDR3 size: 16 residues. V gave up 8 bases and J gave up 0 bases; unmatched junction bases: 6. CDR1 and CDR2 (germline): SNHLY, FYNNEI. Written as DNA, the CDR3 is TGTGCCAGCCTCCGGGACAGGAGCTCTGGGGCCAACGTCCTGACTTTC. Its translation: CASLRDRSSGANVLTF.

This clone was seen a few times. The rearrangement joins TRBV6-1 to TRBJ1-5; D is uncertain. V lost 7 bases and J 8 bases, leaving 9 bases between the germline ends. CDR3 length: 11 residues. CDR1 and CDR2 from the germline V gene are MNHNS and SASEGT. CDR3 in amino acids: CASTGDEPQHF. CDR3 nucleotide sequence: TGTGCCAGCACCGGTGATGAGCCCCAGCATTTT.

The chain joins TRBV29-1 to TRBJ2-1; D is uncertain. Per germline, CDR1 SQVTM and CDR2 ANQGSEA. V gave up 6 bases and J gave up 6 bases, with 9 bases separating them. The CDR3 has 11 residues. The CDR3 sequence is CSVHDTNEQFF. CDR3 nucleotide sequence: TGCAGCGTCCACGACACCAATGAGCAGTTCTTC.

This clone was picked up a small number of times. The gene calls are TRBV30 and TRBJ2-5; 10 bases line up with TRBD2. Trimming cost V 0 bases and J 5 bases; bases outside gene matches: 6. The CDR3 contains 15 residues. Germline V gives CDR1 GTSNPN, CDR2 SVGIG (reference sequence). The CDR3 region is CAWSVGASGSETQYF. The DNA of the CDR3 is TGTGCCTGGAGTGTAGGCGCTAGCGGGAGCGAGACCCAGTACTTC. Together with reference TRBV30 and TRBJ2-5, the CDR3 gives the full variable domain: SQTIHQWPATLVQPVGSPLSLECTVEGTSNPNLYWYRQAAGRGLQLLFYSVGIGQISSEVPQNLSASRPQDRQFILSSKKLLLSDSGFYLCAWSVGASGSETQYFGPGTRLLVL.

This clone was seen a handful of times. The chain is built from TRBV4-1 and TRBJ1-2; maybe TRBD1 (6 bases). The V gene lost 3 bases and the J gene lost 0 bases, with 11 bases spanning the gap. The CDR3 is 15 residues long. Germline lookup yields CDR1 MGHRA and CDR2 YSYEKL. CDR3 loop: CASSHGQRSNYGYTF. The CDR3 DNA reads TGCGCCAGCAGCCACGGACAGCGCTCTAACTATGGCTACACCTTC.

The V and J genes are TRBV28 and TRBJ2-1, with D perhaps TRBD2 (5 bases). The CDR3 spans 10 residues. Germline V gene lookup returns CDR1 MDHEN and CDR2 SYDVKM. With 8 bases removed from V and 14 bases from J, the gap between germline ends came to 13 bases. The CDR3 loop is CASGPGSKFF. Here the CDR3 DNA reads TGTGCCAGCGGTCCGGGGAGTAAGTTCTTC.

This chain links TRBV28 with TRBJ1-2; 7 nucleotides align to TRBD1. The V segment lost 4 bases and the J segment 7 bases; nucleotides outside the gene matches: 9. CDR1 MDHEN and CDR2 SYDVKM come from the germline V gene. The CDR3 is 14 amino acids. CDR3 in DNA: TGTGCCAGCAGTTCCCAAACAGGGGTGGTTGGCTACACCTTC. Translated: CASSSQTGVVGYTF.

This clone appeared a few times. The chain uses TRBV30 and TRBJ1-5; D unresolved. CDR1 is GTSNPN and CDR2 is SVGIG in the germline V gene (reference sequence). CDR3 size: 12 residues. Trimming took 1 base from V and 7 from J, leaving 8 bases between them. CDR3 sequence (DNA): TGTGCCTGGAGTGCCGCCAGGCAGCCCCAGCATTTT. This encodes CAWSAARQPQHF.

DNA of the CDR3: TGCGCCAGCAGCTTCGGACAGGCCTACGAGCAGTACTTC. Protein: CASSFGQAYEQYF. The rearrangement joins TRBV5-1 to TRBJ2-7; 7 bases match TRBD1. This CDR3 region has 13 residues. Per the germline V gene, CDR1 is SGHRS and CDR2 is YFSETQ. After removal of 2 bases from V and 2 bases from J, the junction contained 1 base not matched to a gene.

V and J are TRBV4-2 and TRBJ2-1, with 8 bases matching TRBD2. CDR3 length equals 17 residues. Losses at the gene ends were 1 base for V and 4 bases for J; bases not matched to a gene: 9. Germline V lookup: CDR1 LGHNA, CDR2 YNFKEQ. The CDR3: CASSQGGSGIIYNEQFF. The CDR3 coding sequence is TGTGCCAGCAGCCAAGGGGGTAGCGGGATTATATACAATGAGCAGTTCTTC.

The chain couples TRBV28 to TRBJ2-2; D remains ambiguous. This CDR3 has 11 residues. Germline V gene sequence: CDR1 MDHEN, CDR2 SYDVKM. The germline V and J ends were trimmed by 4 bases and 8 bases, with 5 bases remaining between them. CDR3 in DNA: TGTGCCAGCAGTTCCAAAGGGGAGCTGTTTTTT. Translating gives CASSSKGELFF. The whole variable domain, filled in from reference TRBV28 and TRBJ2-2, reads DVKVTQSSRYLVKRTGEKVFLECVQDMDHENMFWYRQDPGLGLRLIYFSYDVKMKEKGDIPEGYSVSREKKERFSLILESASTNQTSMYLCASSSKGELFFGEGSRLTVL.

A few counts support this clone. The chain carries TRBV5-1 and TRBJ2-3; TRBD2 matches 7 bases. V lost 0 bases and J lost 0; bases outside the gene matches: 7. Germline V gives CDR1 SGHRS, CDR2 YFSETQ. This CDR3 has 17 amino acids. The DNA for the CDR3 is TGCGCCAGCAGCTTGGGACTAGCACATGCTAGCACAGATACGCAGTATTTT. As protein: CASSLGLAHASTDTQYF.

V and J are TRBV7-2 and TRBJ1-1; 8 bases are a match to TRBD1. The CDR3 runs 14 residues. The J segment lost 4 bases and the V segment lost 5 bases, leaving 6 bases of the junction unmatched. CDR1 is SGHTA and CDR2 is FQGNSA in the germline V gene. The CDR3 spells CASSPRTGSTEAFF. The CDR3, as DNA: TGTGCCAGCAGCCCGAGGACAGGGTCCACTGAAGCTTTCTTT. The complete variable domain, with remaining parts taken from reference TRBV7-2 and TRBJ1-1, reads GAGVSQSPSNKVTEKGKDVELRCDPISGHTALYWYRQSLGQGLEFLIYFQGNSAPDKSGLPSDRFSAERTGGSVSTLTIQRTQQEDSAVYLCASSPRTGSTEAFFGQGTRLTVV.

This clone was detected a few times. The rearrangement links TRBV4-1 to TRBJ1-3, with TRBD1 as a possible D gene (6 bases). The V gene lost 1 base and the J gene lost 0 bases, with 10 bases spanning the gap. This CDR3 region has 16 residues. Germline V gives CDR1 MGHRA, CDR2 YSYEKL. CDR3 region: CASSQGQGTSGNTIYF. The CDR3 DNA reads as TGCGCCAGCAGCCAAGGGCAGGGGACCTCTGGAAACACCATATATTTT.

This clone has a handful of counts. This CDR3 is CASSIRGADTQYF. In DNA form, the CDR3 reads TGTGCCAGTTCAATCAGGGGCGCAGATACGCAGTATTTT. V usage is TRBV2 and J usage is TRBJ2-3; D is possibly TRBD1 (6 bases). The CDR3 is made up of 13 amino acids. Germline V gene data show CDR1 as SNHLY and CDR2 as FYNNEI. The ends were cut back, 9 bases at V and 4 bases at J, with 14 bases in the middle.

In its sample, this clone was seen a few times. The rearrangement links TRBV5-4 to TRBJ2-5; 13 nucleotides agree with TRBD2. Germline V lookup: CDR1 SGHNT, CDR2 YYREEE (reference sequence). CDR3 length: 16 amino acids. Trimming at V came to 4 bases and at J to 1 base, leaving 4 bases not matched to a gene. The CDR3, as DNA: TGTGCCAGCAGCCTCGGGACTAGCGGGACCCAAGAGACCCAGTACTTC. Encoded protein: CASSLGTSGTQETQYF.

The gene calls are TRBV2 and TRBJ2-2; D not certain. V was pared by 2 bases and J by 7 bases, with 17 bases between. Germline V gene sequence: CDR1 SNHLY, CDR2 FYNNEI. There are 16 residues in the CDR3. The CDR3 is CASSERELLLGGELFF. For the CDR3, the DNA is TGTGCCAGCAGTGAACGAGAACTTTTACTCGGCGGGGAGCTGTTTTTT.

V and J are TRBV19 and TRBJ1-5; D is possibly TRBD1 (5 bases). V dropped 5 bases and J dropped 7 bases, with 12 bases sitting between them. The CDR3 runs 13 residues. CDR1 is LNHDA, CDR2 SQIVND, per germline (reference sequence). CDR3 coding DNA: TGTGCCAGTAGTTCAGGGTTCAACCAGCCCCAGCATTTT. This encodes CASSSGFNQPQHF. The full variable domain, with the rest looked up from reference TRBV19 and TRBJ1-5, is DGGITQSPKYLFRKEGQNVTLSCEQNLNHDAMYWYRQDPGQGLRLIYYSQIVNDFQKGDIAEGYSVSREKKESFPLTVTSAQKNPTAFYLCASSSGFNQPQHFGDGTRLSIL.

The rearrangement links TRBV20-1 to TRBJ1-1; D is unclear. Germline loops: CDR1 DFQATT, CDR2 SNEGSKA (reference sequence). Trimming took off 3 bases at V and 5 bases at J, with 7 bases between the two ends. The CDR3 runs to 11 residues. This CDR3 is CSASLRTEAFF. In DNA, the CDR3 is TGCAGTGCTAGTTTGCGGACTGAAGCTTTCTTT.

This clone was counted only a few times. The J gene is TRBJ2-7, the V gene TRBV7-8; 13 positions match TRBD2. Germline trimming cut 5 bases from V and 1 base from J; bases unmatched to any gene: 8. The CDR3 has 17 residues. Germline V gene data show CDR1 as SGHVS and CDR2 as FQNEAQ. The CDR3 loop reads CASSAGLAGSFSYEQYF. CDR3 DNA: TGTGCCAGCAGCGCGGGACTAGCGGGGAGCTTTTCCTACGAGCAGTACTTC.

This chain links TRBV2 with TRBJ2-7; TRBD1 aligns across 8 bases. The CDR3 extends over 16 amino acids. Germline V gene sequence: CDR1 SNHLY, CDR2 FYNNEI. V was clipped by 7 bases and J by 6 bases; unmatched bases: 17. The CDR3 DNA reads TGTGCCAGCACCAAAGAACAGGGGGTAAAAGTAGGCGAGCAGTACTTC. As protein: CASTKEQGVKVGEQYF.